This T cell receptor beta chain was captured in a study of CD8 T cells in Susac syndrome. Reverse transcription of roughly 0.5 to 1 ug RNA used random hexamers. TCRdb re-called the immunoSEQ multiplex PCR reads through MiXCR, storing one row per CDR3 protein. The sample gives about 130,000 distinct CDR3 sequences, around 94% of which show up once; 0.065% to 0.09% is in the top ten. The sequencing input was CD4+ T cells from PBMCs. The sequence came from a human donor in good health.

CDR3 region: CASRYETALMNTEAFF. In DNA form, the CDR3 reads TGCGCCAGCAGGTACGAGACAGCCCTCATGAACACTGAAGCTTTCTTT. The chain couples TRBV5-1 to TRBJ1-1; tentative D call: TRBD1 (5 bases). The germline V gene has CDR1 SGHRS and CDR2 YFSETQ. V gave up 5 bases and J gave up 0 bases, with 17 bases separating them. The length of the CDR3 is 16 residues.